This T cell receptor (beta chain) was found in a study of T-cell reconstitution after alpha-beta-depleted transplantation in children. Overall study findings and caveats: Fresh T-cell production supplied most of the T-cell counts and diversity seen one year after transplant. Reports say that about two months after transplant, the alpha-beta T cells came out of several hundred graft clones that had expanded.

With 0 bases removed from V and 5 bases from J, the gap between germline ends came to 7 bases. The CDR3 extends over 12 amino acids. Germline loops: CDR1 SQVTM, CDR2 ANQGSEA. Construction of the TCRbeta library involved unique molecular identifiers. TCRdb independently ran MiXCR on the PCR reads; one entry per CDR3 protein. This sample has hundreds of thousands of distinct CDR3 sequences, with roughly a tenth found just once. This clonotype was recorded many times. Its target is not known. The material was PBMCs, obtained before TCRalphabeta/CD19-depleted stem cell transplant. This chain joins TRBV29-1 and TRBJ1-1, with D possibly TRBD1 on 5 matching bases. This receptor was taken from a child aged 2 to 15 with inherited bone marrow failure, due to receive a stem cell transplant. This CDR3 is CSVEDRATEAFF. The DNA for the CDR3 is TGCAGCGTTGAAGACAGGGCTACTGAAGCTTTCTTT.